One sample yielded the 29 T cell receptor beta chains listed below, sequenced in a study of T cell changes during pregnancy in multiple sclerosis. Clones were sequenced by immunoSEQ multiplex PCR, and TCRdb holds only the in-frame ones, with some missing. The table lists about 85,000 clones, approximately 89% of them singletons. The specimen comprised peripheral blood, sampled in the first trimester of pregnancy. The receptors were sampled from a female donor with multiple sclerosis, enrolled in a pregnancy study.

This chain joins TRBV18 and TRBJ1-2; D gene ambiguous. Germline-derived CDR1 and CDR2 are KGHSH and LQKENI. V gave up 6 bases and J gave up 2 bases, with 10 bases separating them. This CDR3 region has 13 residues. CDR3 DNA sequence: TGTGCCAGCTCCCCCGGGAAGAACTATGGCTACACCTTC. Protein product: CASSPGKNYGYTF.

The table lists this clone with a count of one. The chain links TRBV28 to TRBJ1-6, with TRBD1 matching 7 bases. Germline-derived CDR1 and CDR2 are MDHEN and SYDVKM. V was pared by 6 bases and J by 5 bases, with 7 bases of the junction left unmatched. CDR3 length: 15 residues. The CDR3 nucleotides read TGTGCCAGCAGCCTAGGACAGGTCAATAATTCACCCCTCCACTTT. This sequence encodes CASSLGQVNNSPLHF.

The rearrangement links TRBV10-3 to TRBJ1-6; a weak D match, TRBD1 (5 bases). Trimming left V 7 bases short and J 7 bases short, with 11 bases between. This CDR3 region has 13 residues. CDR1 and CDR2 from the germline V gene are ENHRY and SYGVKD. The CDR3 DNA follows: TGTGCCATCACCGCAGGGTTGAATTCACCCCTCCACTTT. The encoded protein is CAITAGLNSPLHF.

This sequence joins TRBV29-1 and TRBJ2-1, with unresolved D. Germline V gene data show CDR1 as SQVTM and CDR2 as ANQGSEA. V was clipped by 1 base and J by 3 bases, with 13 bases between them. This CDR3 is built from 15 residues. The CDR3 coding sequence is TGCAGCGTTGAAGGAGAACAGACCGACTACAATGAGCAGTTCTTC. Residues: CSVEGEQTDYNEQFF.

This rearrangement joins TRBV6-1 to TRBJ1-2; 9 bases are a match to TRBD1. CDR3 length: 16 residues. J lost 6 bases, V lost 4 bases, and 12 bases had no gene match. Germline V gives CDR1 MNHNS, CDR2 SASEGT. The CDR3: CASSGKPGQGLDGYTF. The CDR3 DNA sequence: TGTGCCAGCAGTGGTAAACCGGGACAGGGTCTGGATGGCTACACCTTC.

The chain couples TRBV18 to TRBJ2-3, with 9 bases aligning to TRBD1. Germline trimming cut 3 bases from V and 2 bases from J; bases unmatched to any gene: 3. Germline V gene sequence: CDR1 KGHSH, CDR2 LQKENI. The CDR3 covers 15 residues. CDR3 DNA: TGTGCCAGCTCACCCGGGGACAGGGCCACAGATACGCAGTATTTT. Amino acid sequence: CASSPGDRATDTQYF.

This chain links TRBV28 with TRBJ1-6; 7 bases agree with TRBD1. The germline V gene encodes CDR1 MDHEN and CDR2 SYDVKM. After removal of 3 bases from V and 9 bases from J, the junction contained 8 bases not matched to a gene. The CDR3 has 15 residues. The CDR3 protein is CASSFRDRVFSPLHF. As DNA, the CDR3 is TGTGCCAGCAGTTTCCGAGACAGGGTTTTTTCACCCCTCCACTTT.

This clone was picked up one time. The V gene is TRBV18, the J gene TRBJ1-5, with TRBD1 matching over 10 bases. The germline gives CDR1 KGHSH, CDR2 LQKENI. Trimming cost V 2 bases and J 4 bases; bases outside gene matches: 2. This CDR3 has 15 amino acids. CDR3 in amino acids: CASSPGTGENQPQHF. The CDR3 DNA follows: TGTGCCAGCTCACCAGGGACAGGGGAAAATCAGCCCCAGCATTTT.

In the case of this clone: At the DNA level, this CDR3 is encoded by other sequences in the same sample as well. The chain links TRBV6-5 to TRBJ1-2, with 7 bases that match TRBD1. Germline CDR1 reads MNHEY; CDR2 reads SVGAGI. The CDR3 spans 14 residues. J lost 4 bases, V lost 4 bases, and 6 bases had no gene match. The CDR3 sequence is CASSCGQGGYGYTF. Written as DNA, the CDR3 is TGTGCCAGCAGTTGCGGGCAGGGGGGCTATGGCTACACCTTC.

The chain carries TRBV16 and TRBJ1-6, with a possible D match to TRBD1 (5 bases). The CDR3 runs to 12 residues. Germline CDR1 reads KGHSY; CDR2 reads FQNENV. The ends were cut back, 0 bases at V and 14 bases at J, with 8 bases in the middle. DNA for the CDR3: TGTGCCAGCAGCCAATCGTCAGGGTCCCTCCACTTT. Protein product: CASSQSSGSLHF.

The chain joins TRBV7-9 to TRBJ2-3; 9 nucleotides line up with TRBD2. The germline V gene has CDR1 SEHNR and CDR2 FQNEAQ (reference sequence). Trimming took 7 bases from V and 6 from J; bases not matched to a gene: 11. The CDR3 has 15 amino acids. In DNA form, the CDR3 reads TGTGCCAGCATCATGGCGGGGGGGCTCCCCGATACGCAGTATTTT. Translating gives CASIMAGGLPDTQYF.

This chain uses TRBV28 with TRBJ1-2; D possibly corresponds to TRBD1 (6 bases). Germline-derived CDR1 and CDR2 are MDHEN and SYDVKM. The CDR3 has 16 residues. The V end lost 1 base, the J end lost 8 bases, and 20 bases lay between the germline ends. The CDR3 sequence: CASSLLVGADGHGYTF. CDR3 nucleotide sequence: TGTGCCAGCAGTTTATTAGTGGGGGCAGACGGTCACGGCTACACCTTC.

V is TRBV6-5 and J is TRBJ1-4, with 7 bases aligning to TRBD1. Germline loops: CDR1 MNHEY, CDR2 SVGAGI. The CDR3 contains 15 residues. The J segment lost 5 bases and the V segment lost 5 bases, leaving 8 bases of the junction unmatched. The CDR3 reads CASSRSGTANEKLFF. CDR3 DNA sequence: TGTGCCAGCAGTCGATCCGGGACAGCGAATGAAAAACTGTTTTTT.

This clone has just one count. The CDR3 loop is CASSVQESEKLFF. The CDR3 nucleotides read TGTGCCAGCAGCGTGCAGGAAAGCGAAAAACTGTTTTTT. The V and J genes are TRBV6-1 and TRBJ1-4; D remains unclear. The CDR3 sequence is 13 residues long. V was trimmed by 6 bases and J by 8 bases, leaving 13 bases between them. The germline CDR1 and CDR2 sequences are MNHNS and SASEGT.

This chain connects TRBV6-1 to TRBJ1-5, with a weak D call TRBD1 (5 bases). CDR1 and CDR2 from the germline V gene are MNHNS and SASEGT. The CDR3 loop spans 15 amino acids. The ends were cut back, 6 bases at V and 9 bases at J, with 21 bases in the middle. CDR3 DNA sequence: TGTGCCAGCAGCGGTAGGGAGGGGCAACCAGGGCCCCAGCATTTT. It codes for CASSGREGQPGPQHF.

The J gene is TRBJ2-3, the V gene TRBV11-3; 8 nucleotides agree with TRBD1. Germline V CDR1 and CDR2: SGHNT, YENEEA. J gave up 2 bases and V 5 bases, and 12 bases lay outside the gene matches. The CDR3 totals 17 residues. CDR3 DNA sequence: TGTGCCAGCAGCCCCGGGGACAGGTTCTTAAACACAGATACGCAGTATTTT. It translates to CASSPGDRFLNTDTQYF.

This chain joins TRBV5-1 and TRBJ1-1, with 8 nucleotides matching TRBD1. With 2 bases clipped from V and 1 base from J, the junction kept 7 bases outside the gene matches. This CDR3 is built from 16 residues. The germline CDR1 and CDR2 sequences are SGHRS and YFSETQ. CDR3 DNA sequence: TGCGCCAGCAGCTTATCAGGGGGCAAGTCGAACACTGAAGCTTTCTTT. Translating it yields CASSLSGGKSNTEAFF.

This sequence joins TRBV5-1 and TRBJ2-7, with a possible D match to TRBD1 (6 bases). CDR3 length equals 14 residues. V lost 5 bases and J lost 0, with 12 bases in between. Germline V gene lookup returns CDR1 SGHRS and CDR2 YFSETQ. The CDR3 region has the DNA TGCGCCAGCAGTGGGACACTAAGCTCCTACGAGCAGTACTTC. Protein sequence: CASSGTLSSYEQYF.

The chain uses TRBV27 and TRBJ1-1; D is undetermined. The germline gives CDR1 MNHEY, CDR2 SMNVEV (reference sequence). V was shortened by 3 bases and J by 4 bases, with 9 bases between the two germline ends. This CDR3 has 13 residues. CDR3 sequence (DNA): TGTGCCAGCAGTTTTTTCCGCGGCACTGAAGCTTTCTTT. Protein sequence: CASSFFRGTEAFF.

V usage is TRBV5-6 and J usage is TRBJ1-1; D not certain. CDR3 length: 15 amino acids. The germline V gene has CDR1 SGHDT and CDR2 YYEEEE. The V and J ends lost 1 base and 8 bases respectively, with 18 bases between them. CDR3 DNA: TGTGCCAGCAGCTTGTCGCACGGACGGACTGGAGAAGCTTTCTTT. This translates into CASSLSHGRTGEAFF.

The chain combines TRBV7-2 with TRBJ1-1; TRBD1 agrees at 7 bases. V gave up 5 bases and J gave up 0 bases; unmatched junction bases: 0. CDR1 and CDR2 from the germline V gene are SGHTA and FQGNSA. CDR3 length: 13 amino acids. CDR3 region: CASSTGVNTEAFF. The CDR3 region has the DNA TGTGCCAGCAGCACAGGGGTGAACACTGAAGCTTTCTTT.

This clone was detected a few times. The chain joins TRBV18 to TRBJ1-5, with 9 bases matching TRBD1. The CDR3 totals 14 residues. V shed 5 bases, J shed 7 bases, and the junction held 6 bases outside the gene matches. Germline CDR1 is KGHSH and CDR2 is LQKENI. DNA for the CDR3: TGTGCCAGCTCATCGGGACAGGGCGCCCAGCCCCAGCATTTT. Translated: CASSSGQGAQPQHF.

The chain links TRBV7-3 to TRBJ1-1; 7 nucleotides align to TRBD1. The V gene's germline CDR1 is SGHTA and CDR2 FQGTGA. The CDR3 loop spans 14 amino acids. The V gene end was trimmed by 5 bases and the J gene end by 6 bases; junction bases not matched to a gene: 9. CDR3 DNA: TGTGCCAGCAGCGCATTTGACGGACAGGCTGAAGCTTTCTTT. As protein: CASSAFDGQAEAFF.

The V gene is TRBV19, the J gene TRBJ1-2; TRBD1 might be the D (5 bases). The germline V gene encodes CDR1 LNHDA and CDR2 SQIVND (reference sequence). This CDR3 region has 13 residues. V lost 6 bases and J lost 7, with 15 bases in between. The CDR3 DNA reads TGTGCCAGTAGCCTGAGGTCGGGGGGTGGCTACACCTTC. This translates into CASSLRSGGGYTF.

CDR3 coding DNA: TGTGCCATCAGTGACTTTGGGGCGCACTACGAGCAGTACTTC. Translated: CAISDFGAHYEQYF. This chain links TRBV10-3 with TRBJ2-7; D is perhaps TRBD1 (5 bases). Deletions cut 3 bases from V and 3 bases from J, with 12 bases between. The CDR3 contains 14 residues. Germline V lookup: CDR1 ENHRY, CDR2 SYGVKD.

The rearrangement links TRBV7-9 to TRBJ1-1, with D unclear. Germline loops: CDR1 SEHNR, CDR2 FQNEAQ (reference sequence). The CDR3 loop spans 13 amino acids. V lost 3 bases and J lost 2, with 7 bases in between. CDR3 sequence: CASSFDTNTEAFF. The CDR3 DNA reads as TGTGCCAGCAGCTTCGACACAAACACTGAAGCTTTCTTT.

This chain uses TRBV19 with TRBJ2-7; 7 bases agree with TRBD1. The germline gives CDR1 LNHDA, CDR2 SQIVND (reference sequence). Germline trimming cut 6 bases from V and 2 bases from J; bases unmatched to any gene: 10. CDR3 length equals 15 residues. In DNA, the CDR3 is TGTGCCAGTAGCTCGGACAGGAAGGGGGCCTACGAGCAGTACTTC. It translates to CASSSDRKGAYEQYF.

This chain uses TRBV19 with TRBJ2-7, with TRBD1 as a possible D gene (6 bases). Germline assignment: CDR1 LNHDA and CDR2 SQIVND (reference sequence). Trimming removed 6 bases at V and 3 bases at J, with 27 bases between. This CDR3 region has 18 residues. CDR3 in DNA: TGTGCCAGTAGCAAAGCTACAGGGTTTCAGGGAGTCGGCTACGAGCAGTACTTC. Protein sequence: CASSKATGFQGVGYEQYF.

The chain has TRBV19 and TRBJ2-7; 8 bases are a match to TRBD1. V dropped 6 bases and J dropped 3; count of bases not matched to a gene: 10. The CDR3 extends over 15 amino acids. The V gene's germline CDR1 is LNHDA and CDR2 SQIVND (reference sequence). CDR3 amino acids: CASSLRDRSYYEQYF. DNA of the CDR3: TGTGCCAGTAGCCTCCGGGACAGGTCCTACTACGAGCAGTACTTC.